Shown below are 26 T cell receptor beta chains from a single sample sequenced in a study of blood T cell repertoires in COVID-19. Method: immunoSEQ multiplex PCR; TCRdb's copy keeps in-frame clones and lacks some. The sample has some 83,000 clones; around 86% are singletons. The sample comprised peripheral blood. The receptors here all came from an elderly man with active or convalescent COVID-19.

The chain recombines TRBV6-5 with TRBJ1-1; D remains unclear. V lost 10 bases, J lost 1 base, and 16 bases lay in between. The CDR3 is 14 amino acids. CDR1 and CDR2 from the germline V gene are MNHEY and SVGAGI. The DNA for the CDR3 is TGTGCCACCACGCGGTTGAGAGAGAACACTGAAGCTTTCTTT. It encodes CATTRLRENTEAFF.

This chain uses TRBV2 with TRBJ1-3; D perhaps matches TRBD1 (6 bases). The CDR3 is made up of 14 amino acids. V gave up 5 bases and J gave up 1 base, with 9 bases separating them. The V gene's germline CDR1 is SNHLY and CDR2 FYNNEI. Here the CDR3 reads CASSQTGSGNTIYF. Written as DNA, the CDR3 is TGTGCCAGCAGTCAAACAGGGTCTGGAAACACCATATATTTT. Filled out from reference TRBV2 and TRBJ1-3, the complete variable domain reads EPEVTQTPSHQVTQMGQEVILRCVPISNHLYFYWYRQILGQKVEFLVSFYNNEISEKSEIFDDQFSVERPDGSNFTLKIRSTKLEDSAMYFCASSQTGSGNTIYFGEGSWLTVV.

J is TRBJ2-3 and V is TRBV19, with a tentative D call TRBD1 (6 bases). Trimming pared 4 bases from V and 1 base from J, leaving 6 bases between. The germline CDR1 and CDR2 sequences are LNHDA and SQIVND (reference sequence). The CDR3 extends over 13 amino acids. In DNA, the CDR3 is TGTGCCAGTAGTACAGGGGGCACAGATACGCAGTATTTT. It is translated as CASSTGGTDTQYF.

The V call is TRBV11-2, the J call TRBJ2-2, with D tentatively TRBD2 (6 bases). The V gene's germline CDR1 is SGHAT and CDR2 FQNNGV. The CDR3 spans 14 residues. Trimming took 3 bases from V and 7 from J, leaving 12 bases between them. The CDR3: CASSLGGAGGELFF. The CDR3 DNA follows: TGTGCCAGCAGCTTGGGGGGAGCGGGCGGGGAGCTGTTTTTT.

The chain carries TRBV19 and TRBJ1-4; 7 nucleotides line up with TRBD1. The germline V gene has CDR1 LNHDA and CDR2 SQIVND (reference sequence). The CDR3 sequence is 15 residues long. Trimming took 6 bases from V and 7 from J; bases not matched to a gene: 11. CDR3 loop: CASSRTGVEIEKLFF. DNA for the CDR3: TGTGCCAGTAGCCGTACAGGGGTGGAAATTGAAAAACTGTTTTTT.

The chain links TRBV7-9 to TRBJ2-1; D is perhaps TRBD1 (5 bases). Per the germline V gene, CDR1 is SEHNR and CDR2 is FQNEAQ (reference sequence). V shed 1 base and J shed 7 bases, with 14 bases lying between them. The CDR3 covers 15 residues. The CDR3 protein is CASSLGAGNRNEQFF. DNA of the CDR3: TGTGCCAGCAGCTTAGGAGCAGGGAACAGGAATGAGCAGTTCTTC.

The rearrangement links TRBV30 to TRBJ2-1, with 7 bases that match TRBD2. J was trimmed by 1 base and V by 0 bases; bases with no gene match: 0. CDR3 size: 14 residues. Germline lookup yields CDR1 GTSNPN and CDR2 SVGIG (reference sequence). The CDR3 DNA reads TGTGCCTGGAGTGTCGGGGGGTCCTACAATGAGCAGTTCTTC. This translates into CAWSVGGSYNEQFF.

The chain combines TRBV19 with TRBJ2-7; TRBD1 matches at 11 bases. Germline CDR1 and CDR2: LNHDA and SQIVND (reference sequence). V was pared by 5 bases and J by 7 bases, with 10 bases of the junction left unmatched. The CDR3 covers 15 residues. As DNA, the CDR3 is TGTGCCAGTAGTGATTTTGGACAGGGGGCTCGTGAGCAGTACGTC. Protein sequence: CASSDFGQGAREQYV.

The chain employs TRBV5-4 and TRBJ2-1, with D perhaps TRBD1 (5 bases). The CDR3 is made up of 15 amino acids. Looked up from germline, CDR1 is SGHNT and CDR2 is YYREEE (reference sequence). Trimming left V 4 bases short and J 10 bases short, with 21 bases between. As DNA, the CDR3 is TGTGCCAGCAGCCCGACAGCGCAGGGCCAGGTCGAGCAGTTCTTC. This codes for CASSPTAQGQVEQFF.

As regards this clone: Compared with germline, one end of the junction differs, possibly owing to a read error. The J gene is TRBJ1-5, the V gene TRBV5-1, with 9 bases lining up with TRBD1. The V gene's germline CDR1 is SGHRS and CDR2 YFSETQ. The CDR3 totals 14 residues. The CDR3: CASSFTGGNQPQHF. DNA of the CDR3: TGCGCCAGCAGCTTCACAGGGGGCAACCAGCCCCAGCATTTT.

The chain employs TRBV18 and TRBJ1-1; D gene uncertain. Germline V CDR1 and CDR2: KGHSH, LQKENI. The CDR3 is 14 amino acids. V gave up 3 bases and J gave up 0 bases, with 8 bases separating them. The CDR3 bases are TGTGCCAGCTCACCGCTTGGGCTGAACACTGAAGCTTTCTTT. Its protein is CASSPLGLNTEAFF.

The V gene is TRBV6-5, the J gene TRBJ2-3, with TRBD2 identical over 13 bases. The CDR3 sequence is 15 residues long. Germline trimming cut 6 bases from V and 8 bases from J; bases unmatched to any gene: 8. CDR1 MNHEY and CDR2 SVGAGI come from the germline V gene. The CDR3 DNA sequence: TGTGCCAGCAGGACCGGACTAGCGGGAGAGGTTACGCAGTATTTT. Translated, it gives CASRTGLAGEVTQYF.

This clone turned up a few times. The chain uses TRBV5-6 and TRBJ1-3; tentative D call: TRBD1 (5 bases). The CDR3 has 16 residues. V was pared by 0 bases and J by 0 bases, with 10 bases between. Per the germline V gene, CDR1 is SGHDT and CDR2 is YYEEEE. The CDR3 sequence is CASSLEGRASGNTIYF. The CDR3 DNA follows: TGTGCCAGCAGCTTGGAGGGCAGGGCCTCTGGAAACACCATATATTTT.

The chain combines TRBV14 with TRBJ1-5; D is perhaps TRBD1 (6 bases). The CDR3 sequence is 13 residues long. Germline-derived CDR1 and CDR2 are SGHDN and FVKESK. Between the trimmed V and J ends, which lost 3 bases and 7 bases, there was a span of 10 bases. Here the CDR3 DNA reads TGTGCCAGCAGCCAGTTACAGGGCCAGCCCCAGCATTTT. Its translation is CASSQLQGQPQHF.

This chain connects TRBV6-9 to TRBJ2-5; 9 bases agree with TRBD1. The CDR3 totals 13 residues. The V segment lost 4 bases and the J segment 3 bases; nucleotides outside the gene matches: 0. Germline CDR1 reads MNHGY; CDR2 reads SVAAGI. This CDR3 reads CASSWDREETQYF. In DNA, the CDR3 is TGTGCCAGCAGTTGGGACAGGGAAGAGACCCAGTACTTC.

Remarks on this clone: The same CDR3 is also encoded by other DNA sequences in this sample. This rearrangement joins TRBV7-9 to TRBJ2-1; D may be TRBD2 (6 bases). The V gene lost 5 bases and the J gene lost 0 bases, with 11 bases spanning the gap. Germline V gene sequence: CDR1 SEHNR, CDR2 FQNEAQ (reference sequence). This CDR3 is 15 amino acids long. CDR3 protein: CASSPRGNSYNEQFF. CDR3 DNA: TGTGCCAGCAGCCCCCGGGGGAACTCCTACAATGAGCAGTTCTTC.

In its sample, this clone was seen a few times. This rearrangement joins TRBV5-1 to TRBJ1-4, with 9 bases lining up with TRBD1. CDR1 SGHRS and CDR2 YFSETQ come from the germline V gene. J gave up 4 bases and V 7 bases, and 14 bases lay outside the gene matches. The CDR3 is made up of 17 amino acids. This CDR3 reads CASSRRVMTGGNEKLFF. The CDR3 nucleotides read TGCGCCAGCTCTCGGAGAGTCATGACAGGGGGTAATGAAAAACTGTTTTTT.

This clone has ten or more counts. The gene calls are TRBV11-2 and TRBJ2-1, with 14 bases identical to TRBD2. This CDR3 spans 16 amino acids. V dropped 6 bases and J dropped 3; count of bases not matched to a gene: 4. Per germline, CDR1 SGHAT and CDR2 FQNNGV. The CDR3 DNA reads as TGTGCCAGCAGACGGACTAGCGGGGGGTACTACAATGAGCAGTTCTTC. The encoded protein is CASRRTSGGYYNEQFF.

This clone appeared a few times. The V call is TRBV14, the J call TRBJ2-5; 7 bases match TRBD2. The germline V gene has CDR1 SGHDN and CDR2 FVKESK. The CDR3 spans 15 residues. V lost 7 bases to trimming and J lost 3 bases; unmatched junction nucleotides: 11. The DNA for the CDR3 is TGTGCCAGCAATATGAAGATGGGGGGGAAAGAGACCCAGTACTTC. Residues: CASNMKMGGKETQYF.

The rearrangement joins TRBV28 to TRBJ2-5; D remains unclear. The CDR3 length is 11 residues. Germline V gene lookup returns CDR1 MDHEN and CDR2 SYDVKM. V lost 7 bases, J lost 2 bases, and 5 bases lay in between. CDR3 region: CASNSQETQYF. The CDR3 DNA reads TGTGCCAGCAACAGTCAAGAGACCCAGTACTTC.

This rearrangement joins TRBV19 to TRBJ2-3; no clear D gene. The germline V gene has CDR1 LNHDA and CDR2 SQIVND (reference sequence). This CDR3 is 13 amino acids long. V shed 8 bases and J shed 4 bases, with 13 bases lying between them. In DNA form, the CDR3 reads TGTGCCAGTGCTGGCCAGGTCGCAGATACGCAGTATTTT. It translates to CASAGQVADTQYF.

This clone was observed a few times. V gene TRBV14 combines with J gene TRBJ2-3, with D possibly matching TRBD1 (7 bases). V dropped 1 base and J dropped 4 bases, with 15 bases sitting between them. CDR1 and CDR2 from the germline V gene are SGHDN and FVKESK. The CDR3 runs 16 residues. CDR3 sequence reads: CASSQAAGGGPDTQYF. CDR3 bases: TGTGCCAGCAGCCAAGCGGCAGGGGGAGGACCAGATACGCAGTATTTT.

V gene TRBV5-1 combines with J gene TRBJ1-3; 7 nucleotides match TRBD1. The length of the CDR3 is 15 residues. V trimming: 0 bases; J trimming: 1 base; junction bases outside the gene matches: 1. Germline V gene sequence: CDR1 SGHRS, CDR2 YFSETQ. In DNA form, the CDR3 reads TGCGCCAGCAGCTTGGCACAGGGGTCTGGAAACACCATATATTTT. Protein sequence: CASSLAQGSGNTIYF. The full variable domain, with the rest looked up from reference TRBV5-1 and TRBJ1-3, is KAGVTQTPRYLIKTRGQQVTLSCSPISGHRSVSWYQQTPGQGLQFLFEYFSETQRNKGNFPGRFSGRQFSNSRSEMNVSTLELGDSALYLCASSLAQGSGNTIYFGEGSWLTVV.

The chain couples TRBV3-1 (or the pseudogene TRBV3-2) to TRBJ1-2, with TRBD1 matching over 7 bases. The CDR3 sequence is 15 residues long. Germline assignment: CDR1 LGHDT and CDR2 YNNKEL (reference sequence). The ends lost 3 bases at V and 3 bases at J; junction bases unmatched: 7. CDR3 protein: CASSQRTGAYYGYTF. CDR3 DNA sequence: TGTGCCAGCAGCCAGAGAACAGGGGCCTACTATGGCTACACCTTC.

The chain links TRBV2 to TRBJ1-1; D is unresolved. The length of the CDR3 is 15 residues. CDR1 and CDR2 from the germline V gene are SNHLY and FYNNEI. V dropped 3 bases and J dropped 5 bases, with 16 bases sitting between them. The DNA for the CDR3 is TGTGCCAGCAGTGAGTCCCCAGGATTTGAAACTGAAGCTTTCTTT. Amino acid sequence: CASSESPGFETEAFF.

This sequence joins TRBV10-1 and TRBJ2-7; a weak D match, TRBD1 (5 bases). The V gene lost 10 bases and the J gene lost 1 base, with 17 bases spanning the gap. The CDR3 consists of 14 residues. Germline values: CDR1 WNHNN, CDR2 SYGVQD (reference sequence). CDR3 protein: CAIPSGAASYEQYV. The CDR3 DNA sequence: TGCGCCATCCCCTCTGGGGCGGCTTCCTACGAGCAGTACGTC.